These T cell receptor beta chains were read from a single sample in a study of blood T cell repertoires in COVID-19. The assay was immunoSEQ multiplex PCR, and TCRdb's table has in-frame clones only and misses some. The sample includes about 320,000 clones, approximately 81% of them seen just once. Sequencing input: PBMCs or T cells enriched from blood (not recorded which). All receptors come from a woman under 40 who had been exposed to COVID-19. CDR3s include the opening cysteine and the closing phenylalanine or tryptophan. D genes are given only for firm matches. Size values are once, few and many counts, or a class for expanded clones, and some rows have none.

.	TRBV7-2	.	TRBJ1-6	TGTGCCAGCAGCTACGGAGATAATTCACCCCTCCACTTT	CASSYGDNSPLHF
.	TRBV14	.	TRBJ2-1	TGTGCCAGCAGCCAAATTCCGAGGGATCTTACTGAGCAGTTCTTC	CASSQIPRDLTEQFF
.	TRBV24-1	.	TRBJ1-5	TGTGCCACCAGTGATTTTAGTCAGCCCCAGCATTTT	CATSDFSQPQHF
.	TRBV18	.	TRBJ1-2	TGTGCCAGCTCGCCAACTCGCGGGCCCTCTAACTATGGCTACACCTTC	CASSPTRGPSNYGYTF
.	TRBV27	.	TRBJ1-5	TGTGCCAGCAGTTTAAGGACAGTAGACCAGCCCCAGCATTTT	CASSLRTVDQPQHF
.	TRBV7-9	.	TRBJ1-2	TGTGCCAGCAGCTCCCGACATCGGGGGGCGGGAGGCTACACCTTC	CASSSRHRGAGGYTF
.	TRBV9	once	TRBJ1-4	TGTGCCAGCAGCCCCCAGACAATCCCTAATGAAAAACTGTTTTTT	CASSPQTIPNEKLFF
.	TRBV5-4	once	TRBJ1-1	TGTGCCAGCGATAACTCAGACAGATCAACTGAAGCTTTCTTT	CASDNSDRSTEAFF
TRBD1	TRBV15	.	TRBJ1-2	TGTGCCACCAGCAGATCAGAGGCAGGGGGCAACCTCTATAGGTACACCTTC	CATSRSEAGGNLYRYTF
.	TRBV7-3	.	TRBJ2-3	TGTGCCAGCAGCCCAGGCGCAGGCCGCACAGATACGCAGTATTTT	CASSPGAGRTDTQYF
TRBD1	TRBV29-1	.	TRBJ2-1	TGCAGCGTTGAAGTAGGGGGCTGGAACGAGCAGTTCTTC	CSVEVGGWNEQFF
.	TRBV9	.	TRBJ2-2	TGTGCCAGCAGAAAGTTCAGGTCGAACACCGGGGAGCTGTTTTTT	CASRKFRSNTGELFF
TRBD1	TRBV7-9	.	TRBJ1-1	TGTGCCAGCAGCTCCCAGGGGGCCAACACTGAAGCTTTCTTT	CASSSQGANTEAFF
.	TRBV18	.	TRBJ2-3	TGTGCCAGCTCACCACTCCCACAGTCCTCAGATACGCAGTATTTT	CASSPLPQSSDTQYF
.	TRBV28	.	TRBJ1-5	TGTGCCAGCAGACGCCCGGGGGGTTATCAGCCCCAGCATTTT	CASRRPGGYQPQHF
TRBD1	TRBV5-6	.	TRBJ2-3	TGTGCCAGCAGCTTCCGGGACAGGGGCAGCACAGATACGCAGTATTTT	CASSFRDRGSTDTQYF
TRBD1	TRBV29-1	.	TRBJ1-1	TGCAGCGTTGCCGAGGACAGGGGGCCGGGAACTGAAGCTTTCTTT	CSVAEDRGPGTEAFF
TRBD1	TRBV7-9	.	TRBJ1-5	TGTGCCAGCAGCACTACCGGGACAGGGTTCGATCAGCCCCAGCATTTT	CASSTTGTGFDQPQHF
TRBD1	TRBV24-1	few	TRBJ1-4	TGTGCCACCAGTGAGGGGACAGGGATAACAAAACTGTTTTTT	CATSEGTGITKLFF
TRBD2	TRBV5-4	.	TRBJ2-5	TGTGCCAGCAGCTTGGGGCCTAGCGGGGGGGAAGAGACCCAGTACTTC	CASSLGPSGGEETQYF
.	TRBV12-5	.	TRBJ2-5	TGTGCTAGTGGTTTGGGACAGTTGGAGACCCAGTACTTC	CASGLGQLETQYF
.	TRBV28	.	TRBJ2-7	TGTGCCAGCAGTGGCCCGGCGGCCGGTGAGCAGTACTTC	CASSGPAAGEQYF
.	TRBV27	once	TRBJ2-1	TGTGCCAGCAGTCCAACCGGGACTGGGAACAATGAGCAGTTCTTC	CASSPTGTGNNEQFF
.	TRBV11-2	.	TRBJ2-7	TGTGCCAGCAGCTTAGCGCGGGCTGGGTACTACGAGCAGTACTTC	CASSLARAGYYEQYF
.	TRBV3-1/TRBV3-2	.	TRBJ1-5	TGTGCCAGCAGCCAAGATATAGGGAGCAGCAATCAGCCCCAGCATTTT	CASSQDIGSSNQPQHF
.	TRBV10-3	.	TRBJ1-1	TGTGCCATCAGTGAGAGATCCGGGAACACTGAAGCTTTCTTT	CAISERSGNTEAFF
TRBD1	TRBV5-5	.	TRBJ2-3	TGTGCCAGCAGCTTGCGGACAGGGTCAGATACGCAGTATTTT	CASSLRTGSDTQYF